This T cell receptor (beta chain) was retrieved from a study of blood T cell repertoires in COVID-19. Original handling: Amplification of reference gene primers provided the estimated nucleated cell counts. TCRdb's copy holds only in-frame clones and misses some; the assay was immunoSEQ multiplex PCR. Clone size and V and J calls were adopted from that table, with D and trimming inferred from the DNA. The sample holds around 260,000 clones, about 87% seen once. CDR3 length: 15 residues. Germline CDR1 SGHKS, CDR2 YYEKEE (reference sequence). V lost 4 bases to trimming and J lost 0 bases, with 13 bases between them.

The sequence was collected from a woman in her thirties or forties who had recovered from COVID-19. The chain employs TRBV5-5 and TRBJ1-1, with D hard to call. The specimen sequenced was peripheral blood. The CDR3 spells CASSRAGGMNTEAFF. The CDR3 bases are TGTGCCAGCAGCCGGGCGGGCGGAATGAACACTGAAGCTTTCTTT.